The T cell receptor beta chain under discussion was sequenced for a study of CD8 T cells in Susac syndrome. From blood CD8+ and CD4+ T cells, TCR beta sequences were generated. The TEMRA cells underwent FACS enrichment, while the CD8+ and CD4+ T cells underwent negative isolation. Study-wide points: The study admitted that it had a relatively small number of individuals in its TCR sequencing and HLA analysis.

A remark on this clonotype: Its antigen is not known.

An input of about 0.5 to 1 ug of RNA was subjected to reverse transcription using random hexamers. Amplification of TCR beta CDR3 used immunoSEQ multiplex PCR across 54 Vbeta and 13 Jbeta. One entry per CDR3 protein results from TCRdb running MiXCR on the immunoSEQ multiplex PCR reads. The profile shows over 95,000 distinct CDR3 sequences, roughly 91% of them singletons. The sequence derives from a human donor in good health. Material: CD4+ T cells from PBMCs.

For the CDR3, the DNA is TGTGCCAGCACCCCCACCGAGAGCTACACCTTC. This gives the protein CASTPTESYTF. The gene calls are TRBV2 and TRBJ1-2; D ambiguous. The CDR3 consists of 11 residues. Per the germline V gene, CDR1 is SNHLY and CDR2 is FYNNEI. Trimming removed 7 bases at V and 9 bases at J, with 12 bases between. Full variable domain (rest looked up from reference TRBV2 and TRBJ1-2): EPEVTQTPSHQVTQMGQEVILRCVPISNHLYFYWYRQILGQKVEFLVSFYNNEISEKSEIFDDQFSVERPDGSNFTLKIRSTKLEDSAMYFCASTPTESYTFGSGTRLTVV.